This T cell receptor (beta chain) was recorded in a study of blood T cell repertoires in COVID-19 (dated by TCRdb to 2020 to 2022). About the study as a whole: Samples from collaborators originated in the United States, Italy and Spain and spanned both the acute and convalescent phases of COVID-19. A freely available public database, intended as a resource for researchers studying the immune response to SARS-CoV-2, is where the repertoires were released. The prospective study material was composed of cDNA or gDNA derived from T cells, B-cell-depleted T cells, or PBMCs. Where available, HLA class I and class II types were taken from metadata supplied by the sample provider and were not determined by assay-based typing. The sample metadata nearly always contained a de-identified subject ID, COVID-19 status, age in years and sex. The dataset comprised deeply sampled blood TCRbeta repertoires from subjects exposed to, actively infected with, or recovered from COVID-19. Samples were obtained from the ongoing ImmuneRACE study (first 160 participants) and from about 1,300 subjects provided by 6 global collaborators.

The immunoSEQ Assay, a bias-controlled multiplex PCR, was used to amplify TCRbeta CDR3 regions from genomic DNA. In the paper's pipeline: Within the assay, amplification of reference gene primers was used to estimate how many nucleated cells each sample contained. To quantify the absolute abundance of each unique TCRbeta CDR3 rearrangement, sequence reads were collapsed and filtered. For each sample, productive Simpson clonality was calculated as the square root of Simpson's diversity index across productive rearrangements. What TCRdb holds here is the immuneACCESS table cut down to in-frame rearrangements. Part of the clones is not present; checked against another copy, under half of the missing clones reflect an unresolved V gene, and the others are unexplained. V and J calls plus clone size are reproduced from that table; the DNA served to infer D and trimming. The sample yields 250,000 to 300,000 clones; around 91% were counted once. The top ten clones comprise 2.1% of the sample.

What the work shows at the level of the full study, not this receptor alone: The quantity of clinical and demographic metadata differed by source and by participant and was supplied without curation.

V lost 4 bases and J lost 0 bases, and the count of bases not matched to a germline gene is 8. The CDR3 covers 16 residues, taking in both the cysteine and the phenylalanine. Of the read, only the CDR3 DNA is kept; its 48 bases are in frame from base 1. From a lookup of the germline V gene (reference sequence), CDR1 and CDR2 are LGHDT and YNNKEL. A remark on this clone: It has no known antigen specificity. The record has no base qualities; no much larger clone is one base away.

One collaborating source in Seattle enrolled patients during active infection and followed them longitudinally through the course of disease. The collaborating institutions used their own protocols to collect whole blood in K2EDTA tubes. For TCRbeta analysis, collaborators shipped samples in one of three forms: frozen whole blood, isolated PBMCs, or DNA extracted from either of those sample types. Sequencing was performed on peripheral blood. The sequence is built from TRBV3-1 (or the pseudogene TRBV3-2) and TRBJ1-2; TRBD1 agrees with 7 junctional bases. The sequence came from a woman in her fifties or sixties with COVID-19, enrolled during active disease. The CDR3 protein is CASSPKGQMANYGYTF. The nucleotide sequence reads TGTGCCAGCAGCCCGAAGGGACAGATGGCTAACTATGGCTACACCTTC.